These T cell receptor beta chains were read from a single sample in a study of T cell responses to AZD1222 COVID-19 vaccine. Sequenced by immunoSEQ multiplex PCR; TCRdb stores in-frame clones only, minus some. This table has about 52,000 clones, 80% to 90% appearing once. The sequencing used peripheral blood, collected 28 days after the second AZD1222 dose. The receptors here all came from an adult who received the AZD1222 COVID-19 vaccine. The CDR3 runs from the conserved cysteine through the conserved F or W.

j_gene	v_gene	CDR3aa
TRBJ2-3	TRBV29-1	CSVEQGQRGTQYF
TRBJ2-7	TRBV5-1	CASSSGTGIHEQYF
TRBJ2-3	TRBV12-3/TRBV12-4	CASSLKEDTQYF
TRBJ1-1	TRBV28	CASSLVRGHTEAFF
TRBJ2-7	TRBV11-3	CASSSGDSYEQYF
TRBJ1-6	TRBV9	CASSVAGTGGINSPLHF
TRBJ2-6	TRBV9	CASSVADFGANVLTF
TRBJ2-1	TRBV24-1	CATGGDLYNEQFF
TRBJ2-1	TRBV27	CASSSSWGRGGREQFF
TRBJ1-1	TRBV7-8	CASSLAGGRNTEAFF
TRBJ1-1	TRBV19	CASSIDMAQNTEAFF
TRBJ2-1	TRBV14	CASSQRTGMGEQFF
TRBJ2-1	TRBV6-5	CASSAAASGGQFF
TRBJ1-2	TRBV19	CASSRLGGEYGYTF
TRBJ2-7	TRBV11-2	CASSLTVREQYF
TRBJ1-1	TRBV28	CASSPLGTVNTEAFF